Each of the 18 T cell receptor beta chains below was sequenced from the same sample in a study of human T cells and chemical hapten exposure. The sample's time point: patch test 1, 2 weeks after DPC sensitization. This sample's treatment: therapeutic diphenylcyclopropenone sensitization with weekly scalp DPC. Each CDR3 protein is one row after TCRdb ran MiXCR on the RACE reads. The sample carries 180,000 or so distinct CDR3 sequences, approximately 20% recorded once. Source: whole blood, taken in connection with sensitization to the hapten diphenylcyclopropenone (DPC). The source is a woman between 50 and 59 years old with alopecia areata. Some clones in this sample may be carry-over from other donors' samples.

The chain recombines TRBV28 with TRBJ2-5, with 11 bases fitting TRBD1. After removal of 4 bases from V and 5 bases from J, the junction contained 9 bases not matched to a gene. The CDR3 totals 16 residues. CDR1 is MDHEN and CDR2 is SYDVKM in the germline V gene. CDR3 amino acids: CASSSGTGGKRETQYF. CDR3 DNA: TGTGCCAGCAGTTCCGGGACAGGGGGAAAGCGGGAGACCCAGTACTTC.

The rearrangement links TRBV20-1 to TRBJ2-7; D is perhaps TRBD1 (6 bases). From germline, CDR1 is DFQATT and CDR2 SNEGSKA (reference sequence). The germline V and J ends were trimmed by 5 bases and 4 bases, with 15 bases remaining between them. The CDR3 spans 13 residues. The CDR3 loop reads CSAGPRGVYEQYF. The CDR3 coding sequence is TGCAGTGCTGGGCCCAGGGGTGTTTACGAGCAGTACTTC.

The chain has TRBV2 and TRBJ2-1, with D unresolved. This CDR3 spans 14 amino acids. The ends were cut back, 7 bases at V and 4 bases at J, with 14 bases in the middle. In germline, CDR1 is SNHLY, CDR2 FYNNEI. This CDR3 reads CASTPRATYNEQFF. Here the CDR3 DNA reads TGTGCCAGCACCCCAAGGGCCACTTACAATGAGCAGTTCTTC. Supplemented by reference TRBV2 and TRBJ2-1, the full variable domain reads EPEVTQTPSHQVTQMGQEVILRCVPISNHLYFYWYRQILGQKVEFLVSFYNNEISEKSEIFDDQFSVERPDGSNFTLKIRSTKLEDSAMYFCASTPRATYNEQFFGPGTRLTVL.

This clonotype occurred a few times. The CDR3 sequence: CASLGQRNGYTF. The CDR3 coding sequence is TGTGCCAGTCTGGGACAGAGGAATGGCTACACCTTC. This chain links TRBV2 with TRBJ1-2, with 7 bases lining up with TRBD1. CDR3 size: 12 residues. Trimming took 9 bases from V and 6 from J; bases not matched to a gene: 7. The germline gives CDR1 SNHLY, CDR2 FYNNEI.

V usage is TRBV28 and J usage is TRBJ2-5, with D unclear. With 3 bases removed from V and 4 bases from J, the gap between germline ends came to 9 bases. Germline V gives CDR1 MDHEN, CDR2 SYDVKM. This CDR3 has 13 residues. The CDR3 DNA follows: TGTGCCAGCAGTTTTGTTTTATCAGAGACCCAGTACTTC. Translating it yields CASSFVLSETQYF.

This sequence joins TRBV18 and TRBJ2-7; D ambiguous. The germline V gene encodes CDR1 KGHSH and CDR2 LQKENI. V lost 3 bases to trimming and J lost 2 bases, with 23 bases between them. The CDR3 covers 18 residues. The CDR3 bases are TGTGCCAGCTCACCGATACCAGTGGGTACAGTGGGCCCCTACGAGCAGTACTTC. Protein sequence: CASSPIPVGTVGPYEQYF.

The gene calls are TRBV20-1 and TRBJ2-7; 11 bases are shared with TRBD1. The CDR3 sequence is 15 residues long. V dropped 6 bases and J dropped 6; count of bases not matched to a gene: 13. Looked up from germline, CDR1 is DFQATT and CDR2 is SNEGSKA (reference sequence). Here the CDR3 reads CSARDRDRGEVEQYF. CDR3 coding DNA: TGCAGTGCCCGGGATCGGGACAGGGGGGAAGTCGAGCAGTACTTC.

The chain links TRBV9 to TRBJ2-3; D not resolved. Germline values: CDR1 SGDLS, CDR2 YYNGEE. The V end lost 0 bases, the J end lost 0 bases, and 5 bases lay between the germline ends. The CDR3 length is 14 residues. The CDR3 nucleotides are TGTGCCAGCAGCGTAGCCACTAGCACAGATACGCAGTATTTT. Its protein is CASSVATSTDTQYF. The full variable domain, with the rest looked up from reference TRBV9 and TRBJ2-3, is DSGVTQTPKHLITATGQRVTLRCSPRSGDLSVYWYQQSLDQGLQFLIQYYNGEERAKGNILERFSAQQFPDLHSELNLSSLELGDSALYFCASSVATSTDTQYFGPGTRLTVL.

This chain connects TRBV2 to TRBJ2-3, with TRBD2 identical over 7 bases. CDR1 SNHLY and CDR2 FYNNEI come from the germline V gene. The CDR3 contains 15 residues. The ends lost 3 bases at V and 6 bases at J; junction bases unmatched: 9. The CDR3 nucleotides are TGTGCCAGCAGTGAGCCCAGGGCGGGGGTGGATACGCAGTATTTT. It encodes CASSEPRAGVDTQYF.

This clonotype was found a few times. The chain's CDR3 is CASRTNYEQYF. For the CDR3, the DNA is TGTGCCAGCAGGACTAACTACGAGCAGTACTTC. The rearrangement uses TRBV27 and TRBJ2-7; a possible D gene is TRBD2 (5 bases). The germline V gene encodes CDR1 MNHEY and CDR2 SMNVEV (reference sequence). The CDR3 runs to 11 residues. Deletions cut 6 bases from V and 3 bases from J, with 6 bases between.

This clonotype was counted between two and nine times. The chain carries TRBV9 and TRBJ1-1; no clear D gene. Trimming pared 0 bases from V and 4 bases from J, leaving 7 bases between. CDR3 length: 13 residues. Germline CDR1 reads SGDLS; CDR2 reads YYNGEE. The CDR3 sequence: CASSVAQATEAFF. The CDR3 bases are TGTGCCAGCAGCGTAGCTCAGGCCACTGAAGCTTTCTTT. The full variable domain, in which reference TRBV9 and TRBJ1-1 provide the parts outside the CDR3, is DSGVTQTPKHLITATGQRVTLRCSPRSGDLSVYWYQQSLDQGLQFLIQYYNGEERAKGNILERFSAQQFPDLHSELNLSSLELGDSALYFCASSVAQATEAFFGQGTRLTVV.

V is TRBV25-1 and J is TRBJ1-1; TRBD1 matches 9 bases. The CDR3 covers 15 residues. V dropped 5 bases and J dropped 5; count of bases not matched to a gene: 9. Germline CDR1 and CDR2: MGHDK and SYGVNS. The CDR3 loop reads CASSPWGTGFTEAFF. CDR3 coding DNA: TGTGCCAGCAGTCCCTGGGGGACAGGGTTTACTGAAGCTTTCTTT.

This chain uses TRBV6-5 with TRBJ2-5, with TRBD2 matching 10 bases. From germline, CDR1 is MNHEY and CDR2 SVGAGI. The CDR3 covers 16 residues. Trimming removed 5 bases from V and 5 bases from J; junction bases left unmatched: 11. This CDR3 is CASSRPLAGGRETQYF. CDR3 bases: TGTGCCAGCAGTCGTCCATTAGCGGGAGGTCGGGAGACCCAGTACTTC.

At least ten counts were recorded for this clonotype. J is TRBJ2-7 and V is TRBV11-2; tentatively, D is TRBD2 (5 bases). Germline lookup yields CDR1 SGHAT and CDR2 FQNNGV. Trimming shortened V by 2 bases and J by 5 bases, and 16 bases separated the two germline ends. The CDR3 contains 15 residues. The CDR3 DNA is TGTGCCAGCAGCTTAACTAGGGCTCCGTGGAACGAGCAGTACTTC. Translation gives CASSLTRAPWNEQYF.

V gene TRBV5-1 combines with J gene TRBJ2-3, with TRBD2 matching 7 bases. The CDR3 extends over 16 amino acids. CDR1 SGHRS and CDR2 YFSETQ come from the germline V gene. The V segment lost 4 bases and the J segment 5 bases; nucleotides outside the gene matches: 13. In DNA form, the CDR3 reads TGCGCCAGCAGCCCCCGTGGCGGGAGTGGAGGAGATACGCAGTATTTT. Encoded protein: CASSPRGGSGGDTQYF. Looking up the rest from reference TRBV5-1 and TRBJ2-3 gives the full variable domain: KAGVTQTPRYLIKTRGQQVTLSCSPISGHRSVSWYQQTPGQGLQFLFEYFSETQRNKGNFPGRFSGRQFSNSRSEMNVSTLELGDSALYLCASSPRGGSGGDTQYFGPGTRLTVL.

This clonotype was counted a few times. This chain links TRBV6-4 with TRBJ1-5; the D gene is possibly TRBD1 (5 bases). Germline CDR1 MRHNA, CDR2 SNTAGT. The CDR3 extends over 13 amino acids. Trimming left V 3 bases short and J 7 bases short, with 10 bases between. CDR3 coding DNA: TGTGCCAGCAGTGAGGGGGTTGGCCAGCCCCAGCATTTT. Its protein is CASSEGVGQPQHF.

The J gene is TRBJ2-1, the V gene TRBV10-1, with 9 nucleotides matching TRBD2. The CDR3 covers 15 residues. V lost 5 bases to trimming and J lost 9 bases; unmatched junction nucleotides: 11. Germline CDR1 WNHNN, CDR2 SYGVQD (reference sequence). The CDR3 here is CASSSAGGPRTEQFF. The CDR3 coding sequence is TGCGCCAGCAGTTCGGCGGGAGGGCCCCGGACTGAGCAGTTCTTC.

This clonotype was counted a few times. The chain links TRBV6-1 to TRBJ2-1, with TRBD2 matching 13 bases. The CDR3 is made up of 14 amino acids. J gave up 3 bases and V 9 bases, and 2 bases lay outside the gene matches. From germline, CDR1 is MNHNS and CDR2 SASEGT. CDR3 residues: CASRLAGGYNEQFF. CDR3 in DNA: TGTGCCAGTCGACTAGCGGGAGGCTACAATGAGCAGTTCTTC.